What follows is one TCR beta chain and its context. In the original analysis: It was from reference gene primer amplification that nucleated cell counts were estimated. Assay: immunoSEQ multiplex PCR; the TCRdb copy retains only in-frame clones and omits some. V and J calls and clone size follow that table, whereas D and trimming were derived from the DNA. The sample yields about 210,000 clones, around 83% seen once. This specimen belongs to a study of blood T cell repertoires in COVID-19. Study as a whole: The United States, Italy and Spain supplied acute and convalescent COVID-19 samples.

The participants were between roughly 18 and 89 years old and came from about two dozen US areas. Participants reported their clinical history, and cohort assignment relied on those reports. This TCR came from a woman in her thirties who had been exposed to COVID-19. The sample consisted of PBMCs or T cells enriched from blood (not recorded which).

In DNA form, the CDR3 reads TGTGCCAGCAGCGACCTCGGGTCGACTATATACAATGAGCAGTTCTTC. Residues: CASSDLGSTIYNEQFF. V is TRBV6-2 or TRBV6-3 and J is TRBJ2-1; TRBD2 might be the D (5 bases). V was clipped by 6 bases and J by 4 bases, with 19 bases between them. The CDR3 sequence is 16 residues long. The germline V gene has CDR1 MNHEY and CDR2 SVGEGT.